This entry features one T cell receptor beta chain sequence. Profiled with immunoSEQ multiplex PCR; TCRdb holds only in-frame clones, not every one. Among 120,000 or so clones, about 90% were seen once, and the ten largest hold around 1.8%. The entry originates in a study of control samples from healthy donors and cancer patients. This CDR3 is built from 16 residues. Germline trimming cut 0 bases from V and 3 bases from J; bases unmatched to any gene: 8. Germline assignment: CDR1 LNHNV and CDR2 YYDKDF (reference sequence). The gene calls are TRBV15 and TRBJ2-7; 7 positions agree with TRBD1. The clonotype was recovered from a man aged 18 to 35 in good health. Material for sequencing was blood. The CDR3 here is CATSRDKGATFYEQYF. CDR3 nucleotides: TGTGCCACCAGCAGAGATAAGGGGGCCACATTCTACGAGCAGTACTTC.